The 8 T cell receptor beta chains below were found in one sample sequenced in a study of T cell responses to AZD1222 COVID-19 vaccine. Libraries were prepared by immunoSEQ multiplex PCR; TCRdb keeps only in-frame clonotypes and omits some of them. The table shows about 150,000 clones, with roughly nine tenths occurring only once. The sequences come from peripheral blood, collected 28 days after the second AZD1222 dose. These receptors all stem from an adult who received the AZD1222 COVID-19 vaccine.

The genes are TRBV5-8 and TRBJ2-3; TRBD2 is a possible D gene (7 bases). Germline assignment: CDR1 SGHTS and CDR2 YDEGEE. Deletions cut 1 base from V and 6 bases from J, with 9 bases between. There are 13 residues in the CDR3. The DNA of the CDR3 is TGTGCCAGCAGCTTGCGGGGGGCGGATACGCAGTATTTT. Translation gives CASSLRGADTQYF.

This rearrangement joins TRBV18 to TRBJ2-6, with D unresolved. The germline V gene has CDR1 KGHSH and CDR2 LQKENI. V was cut by 1 base and J by 0 bases, with 10 bases left in between. This CDR3 has 17 amino acids. The CDR3 is CASSPLGPSSGANVLTF. CDR3 DNA: TGTGCCAGCTCACCACTAGGACCCAGCTCTGGGGCCAACGTCCTGACTTTC.

The V and J genes are TRBV6-5 and TRBJ1-6; TRBD1 matches 7 bases. Germline values: CDR1 MNHEY, CDR2 SVGAGI. The CDR3 is 14 residues long. Trimming removed 6 bases from V and 5 bases from J; junction bases left unmatched: 4. The CDR3 DNA follows: TGTGCCAGCAGGCGCGGGACAGATAATTCACCCCTCCACTTT. Protein: CASRRGTDNSPLHF.

This clone occurred once. Mismatch with germline at one junction end may stem from a read error. J is TRBJ2-3 and V is TRBV5-1; D assignment may be TRBD1 or TRBD2 (5 bases each). The CDR3 runs to 14 residues. Per the germline V gene, CDR1 is SGHRS and CDR2 is YFSETQ. The chain's CDR3 is CVSSLLGVTDTQYF. In DNA, the CDR3 is TGCGTCAGCAGCTTGTTGGGGGTGACAGATACGCAGTATTTT.

V and J are TRBV2 and TRBJ1-1, with 8 bases aligning to TRBD1. With 4 bases clipped from V and 4 bases from J, the junction kept 8 bases outside the gene matches. The CDR3 consists of 15 residues. Germline V gene lookup returns CDR1 SNHLY and CDR2 FYNNEI. CDR3 in DNA: TGTGCCAGCAGTGTGCACAGGGGGTCGGTCACTGAAGCTTTCTTT. This gives the protein CASSVHRGSVTEAFF.

The chain carries TRBV6-2 or TRBV6-3 and TRBJ2-1, with TRBD2 matching over 11 bases. The CDR3 extends over 16 amino acids. CDR1 is MNHEY, CDR2 SVGEGT, per germline. Trimming cost V 0 bases and J 8 bases; bases outside gene matches: 6. The CDR3 DNA reads TGTGCCAGCAGTTACTCGTTACTAGCGGGGGACCATGAGCAGTTCTTC. Protein sequence: CASSYSLLAGDHEQFF.

The chain combines TRBV6-4 with TRBJ1-5; D is undetermined. This CDR3 is 14 amino acids long. CDR1 is MRHNA, CDR2 SNTAGT, per germline. V gave up 5 bases and J gave up 1 base, with 9 bases separating them. The CDR3 loop is CASSREGSNQPQHF. The CDR3 region has the DNA TGTGCCAGCAGTAGAGAAGGGAGCAATCAGCCCCAGCATTTT.

The chain uses TRBV7-9 and TRBJ2-7, with D perhaps matching TRBD2 (5 bases). The germline V gene has CDR1 SEHNR and CDR2 FQNEAQ (reference sequence). Trimming pared 4 bases from V and 1 base from J, leaving 14 bases between. This CDR3 has 15 amino acids. In DNA form, the CDR3 reads TGTGCCAGCAGCTCCCCCGTTAGCGAATCCTACGAGCAGTACTTC. Amino acids: CASSSPVSESYEQYF.